Following are 31 T cell receptor beta chains from one sample sequenced in a study of blood T cell repertoires in COVID-19. The assay was immunoSEQ multiplex PCR, and TCRdb's table has in-frame clones only and misses some. The data show a few hundred thousand clones, around 83% seen once. The sample comprised peripheral blood. The source is a woman aged 70-85 years with COVID-19, enrolled during active disease.

The chain couples TRBV28 to TRBJ1-1, with D perhaps matching TRBD1 (6 bases). Germline V gene lookup returns CDR1 MDHEN and CDR2 SYDVKM. This CDR3 is 15 amino acids long. The ends were cut back, 5 bases at V and 1 base at J, with 14 bases in the middle. The CDR3: CASSAHRAGNTEAFF. CDR3 bases: TGTGCCAGCAGTGCCCACAGGGCCGGGAACACTGAAGCTTTCTTT.

The rearrangement uses TRBV9 and TRBJ2-7, with a weak D call TRBD1 (5 bases). This CDR3 has 15 amino acids. Germline CDR1 and CDR2: SGDLS and YYNGEE. The V gene lost 4 bases and the J gene lost 4 bases, with 18 bases spanning the gap. The CDR3 here is CASSSSGHRGYEQYF. CDR3 coding DNA: TGTGCCAGCAGCTCCTCTGGACACCGTGGGTACGAGCAGTACTTC.

This rearrangement joins TRBV3-1 (or the pseudogene TRBV3-2) to TRBJ1-6; 7 bases are a match to TRBD1. The CDR3 loop spans 16 amino acids. The V gene's germline CDR1 is LGHDT and CDR2 YNNKEL (reference sequence). V lost 1 base to trimming and J lost 7 bases; unmatched junction nucleotides: 7. The CDR3 here is CASSQGPQGKNSPLHF. The CDR3 coding sequence is TGTGCCAGCAGCCAAGGGCCACAGGGGAAAAATTCACCCCTCCACTTT.

The rearrangement uses TRBV2 and TRBJ2-7; D may be TRBD1 (5 bases). CDR1 is SNHLY, CDR2 FYNNEI, per germline. The CDR3 loop spans 13 amino acids. V gave up 7 bases and J gave up 7 bases, with 17 bases separating them. In nucleotides, the CDR3 is TGTGCCAGCAAAGGGGCCGGTCCCGGGGAGCAGTACTTC. Its protein product is CASKGAGPGEQYF.

This sequence joins TRBV30 and TRBJ1-5; D uncertain. This CDR3 spans 13 amino acids. Trimming took off 5 bases at V and 0 bases at J, with 8 bases between the two ends. Germline loops: CDR1 GTSNPN, CDR2 SVGIG (reference sequence). CDR3 bases: TGTGCCTGGGGACGGGGTAGCAATCAGCCCCAGCATTTT. It yields the protein CAWGRGSNQPQHF.

This clone was recorded only once. V gene TRBV7-9 combines with J gene TRBJ1-2; D might be TRBD1 (6 bases). This CDR3 contains 16 residues. Trimming took 1 base from V and 7 from J, leaving 19 bases between them. CDR1 SEHNR and CDR2 FQNEAQ come from the germline V gene (reference sequence). CDR3 bases: TGTGCCAGCAGCTTAGGATGGGGACAAGATTCCGGTGGCTACACCTTC. Translation gives CASSLGWGQDSGGYTF. Based on the CDR3 plus reference TRBV7-9 and TRBJ1-2, the full variable domain is DTGVSQNPRHKITKRGQNVTFRCDPISEHNRLYWYRQTLGQGPEFLTYFQNEAQLEKSRLLSDRFSAERPKGSFSTLEIQRTEQGDSAMYLCASSLGWGQDSGGYTFGSGTRLTVV.

The chain couples TRBV15 to TRBJ1-5; the match to TRBD1 covers 7 bases. The length of the CDR3 is 16 residues. Germline CDR1 is LNHNV and CDR2 is YYDKDF (reference sequence). The V and J ends lost 5 bases and 7 bases, in that order; junction bases with no gene match: 14. CDR3 residues: CATSVNTGAPGQPQHF. As DNA, the CDR3 is TGTGCCACCAGCGTAAACACAGGGGCCCCGGGGCAGCCCCAGCATTTT.

CDR3 amino acids: CASSDSPGDTEAFF. The CDR3 DNA is TGTGCCAGCAGTGACTCTCCAGGGGACACTGAAGCTTTCTTT. V and J are TRBV6-4 and TRBJ1-1, with a possible D match to TRBD1 (6 bases). This CDR3 region has 14 residues. Germline CDR1 and CDR2: MRHNA and SNTAGT. V was pared by 0 bases and J by 3 bases, with 8 bases between.

V is TRBV6-1 and J is TRBJ2-3; TRBD2 agrees at 8 bases. V was clipped by 3 bases and J by 3 bases; unmatched bases: 5. Germline V gives CDR1 MNHNS, CDR2 SASEGT. The CDR3 runs to 15 residues. The CDR3 nucleotides are TGTGCCAGCAGTGAGGGCGGGACTAGGACAGATACGCAGTATTTT. Encoded protein: CASSEGGTRTDTQYF.

J is TRBJ2-3 and V is TRBV27, with D uncertain. CDR1 and CDR2 from the germline V gene are MNHEY and SMNVEV (reference sequence). The CDR3 is 15 residues long. V lost 5 bases, J lost 2 bases, and 14 bases lay in between. In DNA, the CDR3 is TGTGCCAGCAGTCTCCGAGGAGTCCCCACAGATACGCAGTATTTT. Amino acid sequence: CASSLRGVPTDTQYF.

This sequence joins TRBV5-6 and TRBJ2-1, with 13 bases fitting TRBD2. Germline-derived CDR1 and CDR2 are SGHDT and YYEEEE. This CDR3 is 14 amino acids long. V lost 6 bases, J lost 9 bases, and 6 bases stayed unmatched. The CDR3 DNA reads as TGTGCCAGCACCTGGACTAGCGGGAGCGTTGAGCAGTTCTTC. Its translation is CASTWTSGSVEQFF. Supplemented by reference TRBV5-6 and TRBJ2-1, the full variable domain reads DAGVTQSPTHLIKTRGQQVTLRCSPKSGHDTVSWYQQALGQGPQFIFQYYEEEERQRGNFPDRFSGHQFPNYSSELNVNALLLGDSALYLCASTWTSGSVEQFFGPGTRLTVL.

The V call is TRBV9, the J call TRBJ1-5, with 9 bases lining up with TRBD1. Germline V lookup: CDR1 SGDLS, CDR2 YYNGEE. V lost 2 bases to trimming and J lost 4 bases; unmatched junction nucleotides: 4. The CDR3 has 15 residues. CDR3 protein: CASSVGTGKNQPQHF. The CDR3 nucleotides read TGTGCCAGCAGCGTCGGGACAGGGAAAAATCAGCCCCAGCATTTT.

The rearrangement links TRBV7-2 to TRBJ2-1; D gene unclear. Germline V gene lookup returns CDR1 SGHTA and CDR2 FQGNSA. This CDR3 has 17 amino acids. The germline V and J ends were trimmed by 1 base and 3 bases, with 16 bases remaining between them. The CDR3 region is CASSLVTAGGFYNEQFF. The CDR3 DNA reads as TGTGCCAGCAGCTTAGTCACAGCCGGTGGCTTCTACAATGAGCAGTTCTTC.

CDR3 amino acids: CASSELAGRVGGYTF. CDR3 sequence (DNA): TGTGCCAGCAGTGAATTAGCAGGGAGGGTAGGAGGCTACACCTTC. This rearrangement joins TRBV2 to TRBJ1-2; possible D gene TRBD1, 5 bases. The CDR3 has 15 residues. The germline gives CDR1 SNHLY, CDR2 FYNNEI. The V end was cut by 2 bases, the J end by 8 bases, with 18 bases between.

The rearrangement links TRBV5-1 to TRBJ2-5; 9 bases line up with TRBD2. Germline V gene data show CDR1 as SGHRS and CDR2 as YFSETQ. The ends lost 4 bases at V and 2 bases at J; junction bases unmatched: 6. The CDR3 contains 15 residues. The CDR3 DNA reads as TGCGCCAGCAGCCTTAGCGGGAGAAAGCAAGAGACCCAGTACTTC. Translated, it gives CASSLSGRKQETQYF. Full variable domain (missing parts from reference TRBV5-1 and TRBJ2-5): KAGVTQTPRYLIKTRGQQVTLSCSPISGHRSVSWYQQTPGQGLQFLFEYFSETQRNKGNFPGRFSGRQFSNSRSEMNVSTLELGDSALYLCASSLSGRKQETQYFGPGTRLLVL.

The J gene is TRBJ1-5, the V gene TRBV2; 10 nucleotides agree with TRBD1. CDR1 SNHLY and CDR2 FYNNEI come from the germline V gene. Losses at the gene ends were 8 bases for V and 4 bases for J; bases not matched to a gene: 8. This CDR3 spans 15 amino acids. CDR3 region: CASRGTGDGNQPQHF. CDR3 nucleotide sequence: TGTGCCAGCCGGGGGACAGGGGACGGGAATCAGCCCCAGCATTTT.

As DNA, the CDR3 is TGCAGCGTTGGAACAGGTCCAGATACGCAGTATTTT. It codes for CSVGTGPDTQYF. The chain couples TRBV29-1 to TRBJ2-3; perhaps TRBD1 as D (5 bases). CDR1 is SQVTM, CDR2 ANQGSEA, per germline. Trimming took off 4 bases at V and 4 bases at J, with 9 bases between the two ends. There are 12 residues in the CDR3.

The V call is TRBV2, the J call TRBJ1-2; 10 bases align to TRBD1. The CDR3 is 13 residues long. Germline CDR1 reads SNHLY; CDR2 reads FYNNEI. With V trimmed by 6 bases and J by 8 bases, 6 bases remained unmatched. For the CDR3, the DNA is TGTGCCAGCAGACCCGGGACAGGGGTCGGCTACACCTTC. Translating it yields CASRPGTGVGYTF.

V is TRBV30 and J is TRBJ2-7; D possibly corresponds to TRBD1 (7 bases). V was trimmed by 2 bases and J by 3 bases, leaving 11 bases between them. The germline CDR1 and CDR2 sequences are GTSNPN and SVGIG (reference sequence). This CDR3 region has 13 residues. CDR3 bases: TGTGCCTGGAGTCAGGGGGACTTCTACGAGCAGTACTTC. This sequence encodes CAWSQGDFYEQYF.

The V and J genes are TRBV27 and TRBJ1-5; tentative D call: TRBD1 (6 bases). Between the trimmed V and J ends, which lost 5 bases and 0 bases, there was a span of 17 bases. The CDR3 loop spans 17 amino acids. Germline lookup yields CDR1 MNHEY and CDR2 SMNVEV (reference sequence). CDR3 nucleotides: TGTGCCAGCAGTCTCCCCCGGCGGGGGCCTAGCAATCAGCCCCAGCATTTT. Encoded protein: CASSLPRRGPSNQPQHF.

The rearrangement joins TRBV7-2 to TRBJ2-1; TRBD2 matches at 8 bases. Unmatched junction bases numbered 8, after V lost 3 bases and J lost 4 bases. The CDR3 is 16 residues long. Germline loops: CDR1 SGHTA, CDR2 FQGNSA. The CDR3 here is CASSLQRGSKYNEQFF. CDR3 nucleotide sequence: TGTGCCAGCAGCTTGCAGCGGGGGTCTAAATACAATGAGCAGTTCTTC.

The chain employs TRBV6-4 and TRBJ2-7; 8 bases match TRBD1. The V gene end was trimmed by 6 bases and the J gene end by 3 bases; junction bases not matched to a gene: 4. This CDR3 spans 13 amino acids. Germline V CDR1 and CDR2: MRHNA, SNTAGT. Here the CDR3 DNA reads TGTGCCAGCAGGGGTACAGGGGGCTACGAGCAGTACTTC. It translates to CASRGTGGYEQYF.

The chain combines TRBV6-2 or TRBV6-3 with TRBJ1-2; unclear D gene. CDR3 length: 13 residues. Germline CDR1 reads MNHEY; CDR2 reads SVGEGT. With 6 bases removed from V and 5 bases from J, the gap between germline ends came to 13 bases. The CDR3 is CASSGGSRYGYTF. CDR3 nucleotides: TGTGCCAGCAGCGGAGGCTCTCGGTATGGCTACACCTTC.

This sequence joins TRBV28 and TRBJ2-7, with a tentative D call TRBD1 (6 bases). CDR3 size: 11 residues. Germline loops: CDR1 MDHEN, CDR2 SYDVKM. V dropped 6 bases and J dropped 5 bases, with 8 bases sitting between them. DNA of the CDR3: TGTGCCAGCAGCCACAGGGACGAGCAGTACTTC. This translates into CASSHRDEQYF.

The chain has TRBV7-2 and TRBJ1-2; D is unclear. The V end was cut by 4 bases, the J end by 7 bases, with 10 bases between. The V gene's germline CDR1 is SGHTA and CDR2 FQGNSA. CDR3 length equals 12 residues. The CDR3 nucleotides are TGTGCCAGCAGCTCCAGGTTGGGTGGCTACACCTTC. It translates to CASSSRLGGYTF.

CDR3 in amino acids: CATSRDRQRFDQPQHF. CDR3 coding DNA: TGTGCCACCAGCAGAGATCGACAGAGGTTTGATCAGCCCCAGCATTTT. The genes are TRBV15 and TRBJ1-5, with D possibly matching TRBD1 (5 bases). There are 16 residues in the CDR3. Germline CDR1 LNHNV, CDR2 YYDKDF (reference sequence). Trimming removed 0 bases at V and 5 bases at J, with 14 bases between. Drawing the rest from reference TRBV15 and TRBJ1-5, the complete variable domain is DAMVIQNPRYQVTQFGKPVTLSCSQTLNHNVMYWYQQKSSQAPKLLFHYYDKDFNNEADTPDNFQSRRPNTSFCFLDIRSPGLGDTAMYLCATSRDRQRFDQPQHFGDGTRLSIL.

The chain is built from TRBV18 and TRBJ2-7, with D tentatively TRBD1 (6 bases). The germline CDR1 and CDR2 sequences are KGHSH and LQKENI. The V end was cut by 4 bases, the J end by 3 bases, with 16 bases between. The CDR3 is 15 amino acids. CDR3 loop: CASSLAQGNYYEQYF. CDR3 DNA sequence: TGTGCCAGCTCACTTGCTCAGGGGAATTACTACGAGCAGTACTTC.

The chain carries TRBV7-2 and TRBJ2-5, with 8 positions matching TRBD2. Germline CDR1 and CDR2: SGHTA and FQGNSA. Losses at the gene ends were 1 base for V and 7 bases for J; bases not matched to a gene: 8. The CDR3 covers 15 residues. The CDR3 DNA reads TGTGCCAGCAGCTTAGAGGGACCGGGACTAGGGACCCAGTACTTC. As protein: CASSLEGPGLGTQYF.

In nucleotides, the CDR3 is TGTGCCAGCTCACCTGGGGGGAGAGATGAAAAACTGTTTTTT. Amino acids: CASSPGGRDEKLFF. The chain joins TRBV18 to TRBJ1-4, with a tentative D call TRBD1 (5 bases). Germline V gene lookup returns CDR1 KGHSH and CDR2 LQKENI. The length of the CDR3 is 14 residues. V was trimmed by 3 bases and J by 6 bases, leaving 11 bases between them.

V is TRBV18 and J is TRBJ2-1; D may be TRBD1 (5 bases). The CDR3 length is 15 residues. The ends were cut back, 6 bases at V and 3 bases at J, with 15 bases in the middle. Germline CDR1 reads KGHSH; CDR2 reads LQKENI. The CDR3 spells CASSLGPAVYNEQFF. The CDR3 nucleotides are TGTGCCAGCTCCCTGGGGCCAGCCGTCTACAATGAGCAGTTCTTC. Supplemented by reference TRBV18 and TRBJ2-1, the full variable domain reads NAGVMQNPRHLVRRRGQEARLRCSPMKGHSHVYWYRQLPEEGLKFMVYLQKENIIDESGMPKERFSAEFPKEGPSILRIQQVVRGDSAAYFCASSLGPAVYNEQFFGPGTRLTVL.

The chain employs TRBV6-2 or TRBV6-3 and TRBJ1-1; 9 bases fit TRBD1. The CDR3 has 14 residues. The V and J ends lost 5 bases and 5 bases, in that order; junction bases with no gene match: 6. The germline gives CDR1 MNHEY, CDR2 SVGEGT. In DNA form, the CDR3 reads TGTGCCAGCAGTGCGCACAGGGGGCGAACTGAAGCTTTCTTT. It translates to CASSAHRGRTEAFF.